This passage covers 15 T cell receptor beta chains from one sample sequenced in a study of shared clonotypes between healthy human individuals. Sequencing was performed with immunoSEQ multiplex PCR; in TCRdb, only in-frame clones are kept and a portion is missing. The profile shows some 690,000 clones, about 90% of them singletons. Material: memory CD8+ T cells from PBMCs. Subset noted: CD45RO+ cells pooled with CCR7-negative TemRA cells. The receptors stem from a man between 18 and 35 years old in good health. Some clones in this sample may be carry-over from other donors' samples.

The CDR3 sequence: CASSPGQYTDTQYF. The CDR3, as DNA: TGTGCCAGCAGTCCGGGACAGTACACAGATACGCAGTATTTT. The V call is TRBV6-5, the J call TRBJ2-3; 7 bases agree with TRBD1. Germline V CDR1 and CDR2: MNHEY, SVGAGI. J gave up 2 bases and V 5 bases, and 4 bases lay outside the gene matches. The length of the CDR3 is 14 residues.

The rearrangement joins TRBV7-9 to TRBJ2-1, with 7 bases that match TRBD1. CDR3 size: 17 residues. V was clipped by 5 bases and J by 1 base; unmatched bases: 11. Germline V gene data show CDR1 as SEHNR and CDR2 as FQNEAQ (reference sequence). In nucleotides, the CDR3 is TGTGCCAGCAGCCACGACAGGGCACAGCGGTCCTACAATGAGCAGTTCTTC. It specifies CASSHDRAQRSYNEQFF.

This chain links TRBV6-5 with TRBJ2-1, with no clear D. The V and J ends lost 11 bases and 0 bases respectively, with 17 bases between them. Germline V gene sequence: CDR1 MNHEY, CDR2 SVGAGI. This CDR3 comprises 15 residues. Here the CDR3 DNA reads TGTGCCTCTATAAACCCCGGACCCTCCTACAATGAGCAGTTCTTC. Its protein is CASINPGPSYNEQFF.

V gene TRBV6-5 combines with J gene TRBJ1-1; 7 bases agree with TRBD1. The CDR3 length is 14 residues. From germline, CDR1 is MNHEY and CDR2 SVGAGI. After removal of 5 bases from V and 3 bases from J, the junction contained 6 bases not matched to a gene. CDR3 bases: TGTGCCAGCAGTGAAGACAGGGTTTACACTGAAGCTTTCTTT. Translated: CASSEDRVYTEAFF.

The J gene is TRBJ1-1, the V gene TRBV28; TRBD1 matches at 7 bases. CDR3 length: 18 residues. V shed 5 bases and J 3 bases; nucleotides not matched to a gene: 18. The germline V gene has CDR1 MDHEN and CDR2 SYDVKM. CDR3 amino acids: CASSPPDRVSTWDTEAFF. The CDR3 nucleotides read TGTGCCAGCAGTCCCCCCGACAGGGTTTCTACTTGGGACACTGAAGCTTTCTTT.

The rearrangement uses TRBV29-1 and TRBJ2-1, with TRBD2 matching 9 bases. Germline lookup yields CDR1 SQVTM and CDR2 ANQGSEA. J lost 3 bases, V lost 6 bases, and 15 bases had no gene match. CDR3 length: 17 amino acids. The CDR3: CSVVSGGGVYGYNEQFF. DNA of the CDR3: TGCAGCGTGGTTTCGGGCGGGGGGGTTTATGGCTACAATGAGCAGTTCTTC.

The CDR3 sequence: CASSAASRGGELFF. CDR3 DNA: TGTGCCAGCAGCGCCGCCTCTAGGGGCGGGGAGCTGTTTTTT. This sequence joins TRBV14 and TRBJ2-2; perhaps TRBD1 as D (5 bases). CDR1 and CDR2 from the germline V gene are SGHDN and FVKESK. Trimming removed 5 bases at V and 7 bases at J, with 14 bases between. CDR3 length: 14 amino acids.

This clone was observed once. The CDR3 DNA reads TGTGCCAGCAGTGAGCCTTACCCCTCCTACAATGAGCAGTTCTTC. Translation: CASSEPYPSYNEQFF. The J gene is TRBJ2-1, the V gene TRBV6-1, with D unresolved. Germline V gives CDR1 MNHNS, CDR2 SASEGT. V was clipped by 3 bases and J by 0 bases, with 9 bases between them. The CDR3 totals 15 residues.

Here the CDR3 reads CASSYSSSATGELFF. Here the CDR3 DNA reads TGTGCCAGCAGTTACTCTAGTAGCGCCACCGGGGAGCTGTTTTTT. The chain combines TRBV6-5 with TRBJ2-2; TRBD2 is a possible D gene (5 bases). Trimming stripped 0 bases from V and 4 bases from J, with 9 bases between. Looked up from germline, CDR1 is MNHEY and CDR2 is SVGAGI. The CDR3 is made up of 15 amino acids.

This chain uses TRBV5-1 with TRBJ2-1; weak D call: TRBD2 (5 bases). V was shortened by 4 bases and J by 4 bases, with 9 bases between the two germline ends. CDR1 SGHRS and CDR2 YFSETQ come from the germline V gene. CDR3 length equals 13 residues. The CDR3 spells CASSPPGYNEQFF. CDR3 nucleotide sequence: TGCGCCAGCAGCCCTCCGGGGTACAATGAGCAGTTCTTC.

The chain employs TRBV5-6 and TRBJ2-6; tentatively, D is TRBD1 or TRBD2 (5 bases each). V was shortened by 3 bases and J by 1 base, with 11 bases between the two germline ends. Per germline, CDR1 SGHDT and CDR2 YYEEEE. CDR3 length: 16 residues. The chain's CDR3 is CASSWGRPSGANVLTF. CDR3 in DNA: TGTGCCAGCAGCTGGGGACGGCCGTCTGGGGCCAACGTCCTGACTTTC.

The J gene is TRBJ1-2, the V gene TRBV10-1, with 10 bases lining up with TRBD1. Germline trimming cut 1 base from V and 5 bases from J; bases unmatched to any gene: 1. The CDR3 has 14 residues. Germline CDR1 WNHNN, CDR2 SYGVQD (reference sequence). The CDR3 coding sequence is TGCGCCAGCAGTGAGTGGACAGGGGGATATGGCTACACCTTC. Its protein is CASSEWTGGYGYTF.

The CDR3 sequence is CASSQYASVLGNEQFF. CDR3 bases: TGCGCCAGCAGCCAGTATGCTAGCGTTCTGGGGAATGAGCAGTTCTTC. V and J are TRBV4-1 and TRBJ2-1; D possibly corresponds to TRBD2 (6 bases). V shed 3 bases and J shed 7 bases, with 19 bases lying between them. CDR1 and CDR2 (germline): MGHRA, YSYEKL. The CDR3 extends over 16 amino acids.

This chain joins TRBV9 and TRBJ1-2; a weak D match, TRBD1 (5 bases). The CDR3 sequence is 14 residues long. V lost 0 bases, J lost 8 bases, and 14 bases lay in between. CDR1 SGDLS and CDR2 YYNGEE come from the germline V gene. The CDR3 reads CASSVADSVEGYTF. The CDR3 coding sequence is TGTGCCAGCAGCGTAGCCGACAGTGTAGAGGGCTACACCTTC.

This rearrangement joins TRBV30 to TRBJ2-3; 8 bases line up with TRBD2. The ends lost 2 bases at V and 6 bases at J; junction bases unmatched: 16. Germline V gives CDR1 GTSNPN, CDR2 SVGIG (reference sequence). The CDR3 has 17 amino acids. CDR3 coding DNA: TGTGCCTGGAGTCACCGGGGACCAGCGGGAGTAGGGGATACGCAGTATTTT. This encodes CAWSHRGPAGVGDTQYF.